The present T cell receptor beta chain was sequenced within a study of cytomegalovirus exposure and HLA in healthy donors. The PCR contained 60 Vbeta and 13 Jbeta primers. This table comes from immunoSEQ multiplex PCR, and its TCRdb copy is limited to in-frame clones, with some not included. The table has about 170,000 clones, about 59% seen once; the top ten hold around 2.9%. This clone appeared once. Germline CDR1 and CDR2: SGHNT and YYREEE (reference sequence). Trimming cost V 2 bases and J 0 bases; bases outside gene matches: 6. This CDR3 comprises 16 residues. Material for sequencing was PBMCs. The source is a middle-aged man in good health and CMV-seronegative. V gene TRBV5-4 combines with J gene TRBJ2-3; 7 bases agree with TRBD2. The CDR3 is CASSLRLAKSTDTQYF. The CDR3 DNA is TGTGCCAGCAGCTTAAGACTAGCCAAAAGCACAGATACGCAGTATTTT.